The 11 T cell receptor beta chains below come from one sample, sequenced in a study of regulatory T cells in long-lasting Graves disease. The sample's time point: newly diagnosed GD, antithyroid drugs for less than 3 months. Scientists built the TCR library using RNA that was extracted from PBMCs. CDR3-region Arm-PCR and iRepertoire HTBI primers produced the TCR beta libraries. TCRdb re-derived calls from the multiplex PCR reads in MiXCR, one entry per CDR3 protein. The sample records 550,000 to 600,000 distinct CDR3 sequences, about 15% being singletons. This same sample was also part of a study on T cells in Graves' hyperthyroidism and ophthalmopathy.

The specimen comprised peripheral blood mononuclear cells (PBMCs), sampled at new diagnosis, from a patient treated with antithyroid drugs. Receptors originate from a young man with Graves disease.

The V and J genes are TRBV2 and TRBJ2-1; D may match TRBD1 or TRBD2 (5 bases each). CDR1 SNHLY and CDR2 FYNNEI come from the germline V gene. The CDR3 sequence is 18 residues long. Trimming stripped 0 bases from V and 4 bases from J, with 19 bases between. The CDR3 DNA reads TGTGCCAGCAGTGAAGCGACCTTTGGCCCCTGGGGGTACAATGAGCAGTTCTTC. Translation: CASSEATFGPWGYNEQFF.

CDR3 coding DNA: TGCGCCAGCAGCCAAGTGGGGACTAGTTCCCCCTACGAGCAGTACTTC. Its protein product is CASSQVGTSSPYEQYF. V usage is TRBV4-1 and J usage is TRBJ2-7; 8 bases are a match to TRBD2. V lost 1 base to trimming and J lost 2 bases; unmatched junction nucleotides: 7. CDR1 MGHRA and CDR2 YSYEKL come from the germline V gene. CDR3 length equals 16 residues.

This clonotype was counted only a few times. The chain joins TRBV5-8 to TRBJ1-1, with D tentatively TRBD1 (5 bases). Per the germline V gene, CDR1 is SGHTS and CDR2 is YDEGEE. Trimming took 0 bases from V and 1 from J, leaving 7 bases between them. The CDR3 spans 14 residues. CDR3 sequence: CASSLADRNTEAFF. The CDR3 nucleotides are TGTGCCAGCAGCTTGGCAGACAGGAACACTGAAGCTTTCTTT.

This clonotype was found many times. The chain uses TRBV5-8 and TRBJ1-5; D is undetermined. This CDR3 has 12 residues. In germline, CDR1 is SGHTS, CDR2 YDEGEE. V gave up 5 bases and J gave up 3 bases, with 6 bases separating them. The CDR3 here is CASSPFNQPQHF. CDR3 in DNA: TGTGCCAGCAGTCCTTTCAATCAGCCCCAGCATTTT. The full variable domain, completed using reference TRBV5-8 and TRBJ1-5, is EAGVTQSPTHLIKTRGQQATLRCSPISGHTSVYWYQQALGLGLQFLLWYDEGEERNRGNFPPRFSGRQFPNYSSELNVNALELEDSALYLCASSPFNQPQHFGDGTRLSIL.

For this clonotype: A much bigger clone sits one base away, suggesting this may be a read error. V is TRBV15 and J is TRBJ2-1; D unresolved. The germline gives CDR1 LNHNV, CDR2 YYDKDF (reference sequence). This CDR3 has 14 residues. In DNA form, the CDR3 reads TGTGCCACCAGCAGAGATCGCCTGATTAGTGAGCAGATCTTC. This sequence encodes CATSRDRLISEQIF.

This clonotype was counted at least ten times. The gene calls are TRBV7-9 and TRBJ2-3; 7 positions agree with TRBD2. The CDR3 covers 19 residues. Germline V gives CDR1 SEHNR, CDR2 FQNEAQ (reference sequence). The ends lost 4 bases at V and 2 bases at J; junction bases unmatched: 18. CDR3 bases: TGTGCCAGCAGCTCCCCTTTGAAGGAGTCTAGCGGAGACACAGATACGCAGTATTTT. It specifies CASSSPLKESSGDTDTQYF.

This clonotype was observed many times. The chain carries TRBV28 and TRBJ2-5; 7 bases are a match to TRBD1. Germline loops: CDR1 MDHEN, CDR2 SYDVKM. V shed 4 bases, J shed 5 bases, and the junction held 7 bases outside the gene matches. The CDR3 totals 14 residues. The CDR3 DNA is TGTGCCAGCAGTTCGACAGGGAAAGTGGAGACCCAGTACTTC. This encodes CASSSTGKVETQYF.

The CDR3 DNA follows: TGTGCCAGCAGCTCCCTAACTAGCCAGGAGACCCAGTACTTC. As protein: CASSSLTSQETQYF. V usage is TRBV7-6 and J usage is TRBJ2-5; D may be TRBD2 (6 bases). The CDR3 has 14 amino acids. Per the germline V gene, CDR1 is SGHVS and CDR2 is FNYEAQ. Trimming pared 4 bases from V and 5 bases from J, leaving 14 bases between.

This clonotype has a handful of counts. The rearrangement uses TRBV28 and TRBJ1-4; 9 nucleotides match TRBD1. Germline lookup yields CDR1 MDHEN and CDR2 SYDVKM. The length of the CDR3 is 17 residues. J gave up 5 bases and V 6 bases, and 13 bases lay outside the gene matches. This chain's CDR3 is CASSSRRTGTGNEKLFF. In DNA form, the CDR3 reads TGTGCCAGCAGCTCACGCCGGACCGGGACAGGGAATGAAAAACTGTTTTTT.

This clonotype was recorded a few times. The CDR3 region is CASSARDRVNTEAFF. DNA of the CDR3: TGTGCCAGCAGCGCGAGAGACAGGGTGAACACTGAAGCTTTCTTT. The V and J genes are TRBV7-9 and TRBJ1-1; 7 nucleotides line up with TRBD1. V gave up 5 bases and J gave up 0 bases; unmatched junction bases: 6. Germline V gene lookup returns CDR1 SEHNR and CDR2 FQNEAQ (reference sequence). The CDR3 length is 15 residues.

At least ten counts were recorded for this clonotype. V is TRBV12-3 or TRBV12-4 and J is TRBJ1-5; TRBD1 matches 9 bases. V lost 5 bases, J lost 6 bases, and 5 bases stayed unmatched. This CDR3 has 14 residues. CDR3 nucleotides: TGTGCCAGCAGTACGACAGGGGGAATTCAGCCCCAGCATTTT. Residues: CASSTTGGIQPQHF.